Below, one T cell receptor beta chain is given with its context. Its antigen remains unidentified. PCR employed 60 Vbeta and 13 Jbeta primers. The method was immunoSEQ multiplex PCR; TCRdb's version includes in-frame clones alone and lacks a portion of them. The sample holds fewer than 110,000 clones; approximately 64% are singletons and the top ten take 3% to 4%. These data are taken from a study of cytomegalovirus exposure and HLA in healthy donors. Broader study findings: Highly shared sequence variants in one cluster were likely a sequencing artifact. A classifier reportedly called cytomegalovirus status with high sensitivity and specificity. Later on, analysis showed that most CMV-associated TCR beta chains appeared to be HLA-restricted. Donors belonging to an Asian-associated ancestry cluster reportedly showed fewer N-insertions in productive TCRs than the roughly 680-donor mean, according to what a later analysis found.

The clonotype originates from a woman aged 50 to 60 in good health and CMV-seronegative. Sequencing was carried out using PBMCs.

The CDR3 reads CASSTYHRDNGYTF. The CDR3 DNA sequence: TGTGCCAGCAGCACCTACCACAGGGACAATGGCTACACCTTC. This chain connects TRBV11-2 to TRBJ1-2, with a weak D call TRBD1 (6 bases). The CDR3 consists of 14 residues. The ends were cut back, 5 bases at V and 6 bases at J, with 16 bases in the middle. Germline V gives CDR1 SGHAT, CDR2 FQNNGV.